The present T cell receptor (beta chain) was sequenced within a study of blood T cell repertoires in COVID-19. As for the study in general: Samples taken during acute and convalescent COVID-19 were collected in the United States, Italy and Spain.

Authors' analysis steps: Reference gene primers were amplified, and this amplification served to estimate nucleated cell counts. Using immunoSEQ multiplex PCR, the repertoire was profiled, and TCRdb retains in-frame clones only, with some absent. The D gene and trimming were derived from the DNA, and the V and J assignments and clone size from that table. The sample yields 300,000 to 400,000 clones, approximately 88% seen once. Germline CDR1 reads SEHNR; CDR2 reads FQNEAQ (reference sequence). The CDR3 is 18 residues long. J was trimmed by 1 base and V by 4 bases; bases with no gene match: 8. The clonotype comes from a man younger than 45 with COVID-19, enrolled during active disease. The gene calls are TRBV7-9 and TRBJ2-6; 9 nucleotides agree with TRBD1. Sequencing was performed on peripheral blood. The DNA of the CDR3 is TGTGCCAGCAGCTATTCCGGGACAGGGCCGTCTGGGGCCAACGTCCTGACTTTC. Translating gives CASSYSGTGPSGANVLTF.